The 5 T cell receptor beta chains listed next were all sequenced from one sample in a study of T cells in tuberculosis. The method was immunoSEQ multiplex PCR; TCRdb's version includes in-frame clones alone and lacks a portion of them. The repertoire has 25,000 to 35,000 clones, less than 95% of them found once; the top ten carry about 7.8%. The sequenced material came from PBMCs. The source of these receptors is a donor aged 10 to 29 with latent tuberculosis or without tuberculosis infection.

As regards this clone: The same CDR3 arises from other DNA sequences in this sample as well. This chain joins TRBV19 and TRBJ1-5; D uncertain. This CDR3 contains 14 residues. Germline V lookup: CDR1 LNHDA, CDR2 SQIVND (reference sequence). V was cut by 2 bases and J by 0 bases, with 5 bases left in between. CDR3 sequence: CASSIRDSNQPQHF. The CDR3 DNA sequence: TGTGCCAGTAGTATACGGGATAGCAATCAGCCCCAGCATTTT.

CDR3 in DNA: TGTGCCAGTAGTATGGACAGGGCAAACTATGGCTACACCTTC. Translating it yields CASSMDRANYGYTF. The chain carries TRBV19 and TRBJ1-2, with TRBD1 matching over 8 bases. CDR1 is LNHDA and CDR2 is SQIVND in the germline V gene (reference sequence). Losses at the gene ends were 3 bases for V and 2 bases for J; bases not matched to a gene: 2. The CDR3 length is 14 residues.

The chain uses TRBV6-1 and TRBJ2-2; the match to TRBD2 covers 8 bases. The length of the CDR3 is 18 residues. Germline trimming cut 4 bases from V and 4 bases from J; bases unmatched to any gene: 14. CDR1 is MNHNS and CDR2 is SASEGT in the germline V gene. The CDR3 DNA reads TGTGCCAGCAGTGCCCGGACTAGCTTTTCGGGTAGCACCGGGGAGCTGTTTTTT. This codes for CASSARTSFSGSTGELFF.

The rearrangement joins TRBV5-8 to TRBJ2-5; D remains ambiguous. Germline CDR1 and CDR2: SGHTS and YDEGEE. The CDR3 extends over 13 amino acids. The ends were cut back, 9 bases at V and 3 bases at J, with 15 bases in the middle. Here the CDR3 reads CATQRGEEETQYF. CDR3 nucleotide sequence: TGTGCCACCCAAAGAGGAGAAGAAGAGACCCAGTACTTC.

This chain connects TRBV19 to TRBJ2-7; tentatively, D is TRBD2 (6 bases). V was shortened by 1 base and J by 4 bases, with 14 bases between the two germline ends. This CDR3 is built from 15 residues. Germline-derived CDR1 and CDR2 are LNHDA and SQIVND (reference sequence). CDR3 region: CASSIVGGTGYEQYF. CDR3 in DNA: TGTGCCAGTAGTATAGTAGGCGGGACTGGATACGAGCAGTACTTC.